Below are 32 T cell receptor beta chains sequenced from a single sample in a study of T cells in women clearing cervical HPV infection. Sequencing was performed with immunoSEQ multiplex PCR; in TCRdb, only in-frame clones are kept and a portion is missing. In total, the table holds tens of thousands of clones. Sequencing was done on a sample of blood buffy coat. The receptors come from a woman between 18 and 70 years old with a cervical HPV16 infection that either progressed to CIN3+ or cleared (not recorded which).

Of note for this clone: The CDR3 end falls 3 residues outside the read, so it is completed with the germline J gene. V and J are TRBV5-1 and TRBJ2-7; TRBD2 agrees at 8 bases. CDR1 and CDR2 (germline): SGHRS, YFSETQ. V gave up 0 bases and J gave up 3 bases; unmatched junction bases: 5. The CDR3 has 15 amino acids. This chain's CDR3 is CASSLALAGGYEQYF. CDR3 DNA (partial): TGCGCCAGCAGCTTGGCTCTAGCGGGTGGCTACGAG.

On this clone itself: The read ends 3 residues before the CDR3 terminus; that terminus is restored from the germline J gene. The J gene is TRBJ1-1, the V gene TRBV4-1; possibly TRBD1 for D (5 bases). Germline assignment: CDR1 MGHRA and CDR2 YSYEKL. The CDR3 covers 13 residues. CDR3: CASSQEPGTGAFF. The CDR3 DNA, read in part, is TGCGCCAGCAGCCAAGAACCTGGGACTGGT.

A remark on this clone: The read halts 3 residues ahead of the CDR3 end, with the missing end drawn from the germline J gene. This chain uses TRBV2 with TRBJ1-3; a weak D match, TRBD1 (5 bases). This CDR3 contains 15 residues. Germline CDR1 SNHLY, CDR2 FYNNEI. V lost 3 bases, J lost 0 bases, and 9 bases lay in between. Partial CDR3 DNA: TGTGCCAGCAGTGATGACAGTGCCTCTGGAAACACC. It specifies CASSDDSASGNT. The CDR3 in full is CASSDDSASGNTIYF.

Partial CDR3 DNA: TGTGCCAGCAGCTTGAGGTTCGGGGGAGGGCGCGGC. This encodes CASSLRFGGGRG. The complete CDR3 sequence is CASSLRFGGGRGYTF. The chain joins TRBV5-6 to TRBJ1-2; weak D call: TRBD1 (5 bases). The read terminates 3 residues ahead of where the CDR3 ends, so the germline J gene completes it. The CDR3 has 15 amino acids. Per germline, CDR1 SGHDT and CDR2 YYEEEE.

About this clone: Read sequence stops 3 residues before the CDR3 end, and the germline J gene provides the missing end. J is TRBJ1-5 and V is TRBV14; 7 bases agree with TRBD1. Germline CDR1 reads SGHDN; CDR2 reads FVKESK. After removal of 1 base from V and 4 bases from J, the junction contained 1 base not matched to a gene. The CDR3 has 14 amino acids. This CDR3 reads CASSQVGQNQPQHF. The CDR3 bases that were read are TGTGCCAGCAGCCAAGTGGGACAGAATCAGCCC.

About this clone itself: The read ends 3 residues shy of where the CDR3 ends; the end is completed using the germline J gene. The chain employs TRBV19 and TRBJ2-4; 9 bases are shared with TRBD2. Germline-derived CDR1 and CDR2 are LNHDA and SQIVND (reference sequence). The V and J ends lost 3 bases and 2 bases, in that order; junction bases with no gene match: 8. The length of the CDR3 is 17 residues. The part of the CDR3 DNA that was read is TGTGCCAGTAGTATCTCGCCTAGCGGGGCGACCAAAAACATT. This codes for CASSISPSGATKNI. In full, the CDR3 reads CASSISPSGATKNIQYF.

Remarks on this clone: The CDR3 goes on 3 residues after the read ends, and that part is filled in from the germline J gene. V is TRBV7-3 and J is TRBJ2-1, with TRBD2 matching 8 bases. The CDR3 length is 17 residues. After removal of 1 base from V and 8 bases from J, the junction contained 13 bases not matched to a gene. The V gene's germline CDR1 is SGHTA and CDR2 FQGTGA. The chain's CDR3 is CASSLKWQREYCHEQFF. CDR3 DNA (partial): TGTGCCAGCAGCTTAAAGTGGCAGCGGGAGTATTGCCATGAG.

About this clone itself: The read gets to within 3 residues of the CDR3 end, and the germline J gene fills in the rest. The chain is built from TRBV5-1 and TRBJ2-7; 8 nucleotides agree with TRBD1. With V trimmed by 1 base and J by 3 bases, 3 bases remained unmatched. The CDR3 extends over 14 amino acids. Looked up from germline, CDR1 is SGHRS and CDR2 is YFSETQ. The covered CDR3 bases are TGCGCCAGCAGCTTGACAGGGGGAGTCTACGAG. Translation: CASSLTGGVYE. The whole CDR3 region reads CASSLTGGVYEQYF.

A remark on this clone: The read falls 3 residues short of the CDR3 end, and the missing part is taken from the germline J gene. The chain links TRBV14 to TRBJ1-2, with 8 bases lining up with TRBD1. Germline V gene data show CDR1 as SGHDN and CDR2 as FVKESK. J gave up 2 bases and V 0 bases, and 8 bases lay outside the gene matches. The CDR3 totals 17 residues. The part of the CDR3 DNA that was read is TGTGCCAGCAGCCAAGACTCCCGGACAGGGTTGAACTATGGC. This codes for CASSQDSRTGLNYG. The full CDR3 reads CASSQDSRTGLNYGYTF.

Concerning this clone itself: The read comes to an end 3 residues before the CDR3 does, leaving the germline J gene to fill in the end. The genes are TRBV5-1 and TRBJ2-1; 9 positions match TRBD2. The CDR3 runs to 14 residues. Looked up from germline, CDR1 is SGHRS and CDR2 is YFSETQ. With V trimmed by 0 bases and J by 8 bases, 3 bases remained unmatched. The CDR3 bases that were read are TGCGCCAGCAGCTTGGATAGCGGGAGAGATGAG. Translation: CASSLDSGRDE. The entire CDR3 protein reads CASSLDSGRDEQFF.

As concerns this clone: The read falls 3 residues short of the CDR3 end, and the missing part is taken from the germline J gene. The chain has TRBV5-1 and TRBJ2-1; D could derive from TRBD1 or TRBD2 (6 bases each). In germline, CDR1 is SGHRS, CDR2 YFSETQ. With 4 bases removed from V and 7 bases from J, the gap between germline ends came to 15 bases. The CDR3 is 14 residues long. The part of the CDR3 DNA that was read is TGCGCCAGCAGCCTCCTCGGAGGGGGAAATGAG. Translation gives CASSLLGGGNE. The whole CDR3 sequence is CASSLLGGGNEQFF.

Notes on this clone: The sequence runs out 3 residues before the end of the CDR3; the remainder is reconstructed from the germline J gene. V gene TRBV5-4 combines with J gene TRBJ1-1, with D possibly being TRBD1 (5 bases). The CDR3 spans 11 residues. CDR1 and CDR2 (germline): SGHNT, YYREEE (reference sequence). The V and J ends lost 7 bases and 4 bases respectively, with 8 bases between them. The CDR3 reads CASGATTEAFF. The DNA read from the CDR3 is TGTGCCAGCGGGGCAACCACTGAA.

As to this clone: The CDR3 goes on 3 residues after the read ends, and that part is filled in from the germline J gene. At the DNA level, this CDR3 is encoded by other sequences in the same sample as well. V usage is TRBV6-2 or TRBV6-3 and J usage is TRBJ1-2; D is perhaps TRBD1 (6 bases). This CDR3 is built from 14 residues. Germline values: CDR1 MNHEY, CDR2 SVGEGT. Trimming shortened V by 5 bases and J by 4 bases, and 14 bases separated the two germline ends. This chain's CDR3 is CASSRSGVSYGYTF. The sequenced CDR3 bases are TGTGCCAGCAGTCGCTCAGGGGTTAGCTATGGC.

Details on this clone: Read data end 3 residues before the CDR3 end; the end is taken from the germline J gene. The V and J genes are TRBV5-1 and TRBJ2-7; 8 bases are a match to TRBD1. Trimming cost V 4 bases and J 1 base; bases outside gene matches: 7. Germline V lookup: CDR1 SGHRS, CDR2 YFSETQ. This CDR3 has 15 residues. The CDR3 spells CASSATGGRSYEQYF. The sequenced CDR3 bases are TGCGCCAGCAGCGCTACAGGGGGTAGGTCCTACGAG.

The sequenced part of the CDR3 DNA is TGTGCCAGCAGCTTAGAATTGGGTAGGGGCCCC. Its translation is CASSLELGRGP. The entire CDR3 reads CASSLELGRGPQHF. This chain uses TRBV7-2 with TRBJ1-5, with D maybe TRBD1 (5 bases). From the germline J gene comes the end of the CDR3, since the read stops 3 residues before it. CDR3 length: 14 amino acids. Germline values: CDR1 SGHTA, CDR2 FQGNSA.

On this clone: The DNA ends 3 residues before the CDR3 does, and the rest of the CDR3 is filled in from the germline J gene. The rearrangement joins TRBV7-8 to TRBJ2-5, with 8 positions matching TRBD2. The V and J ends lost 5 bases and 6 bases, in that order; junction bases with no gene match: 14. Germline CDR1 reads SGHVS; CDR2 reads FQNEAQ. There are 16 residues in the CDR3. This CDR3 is CASSRGVGSGMKTQYF. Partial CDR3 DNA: TGTGCCAGCAGCCGCGGGGTGGGTAGCGGGATGAAGACC.

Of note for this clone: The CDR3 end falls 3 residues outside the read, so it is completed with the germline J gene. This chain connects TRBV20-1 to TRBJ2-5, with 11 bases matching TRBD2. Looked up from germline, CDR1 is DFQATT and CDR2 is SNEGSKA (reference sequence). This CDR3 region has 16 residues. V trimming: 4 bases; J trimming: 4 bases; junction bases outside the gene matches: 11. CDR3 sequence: CSAIGTSGAPRETQYF. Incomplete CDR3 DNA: TGCAGTGCTATAGGGACTAGCGGTGCCCCTCGAGAGACC.

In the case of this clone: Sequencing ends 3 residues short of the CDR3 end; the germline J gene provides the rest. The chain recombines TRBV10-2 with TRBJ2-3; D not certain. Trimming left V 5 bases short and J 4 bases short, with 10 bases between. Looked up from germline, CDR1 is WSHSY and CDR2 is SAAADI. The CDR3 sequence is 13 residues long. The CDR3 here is CASSSASPDTQYF. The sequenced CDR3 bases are TGCGCCAGCAGTAGCGCCAGCCCAGATACG.

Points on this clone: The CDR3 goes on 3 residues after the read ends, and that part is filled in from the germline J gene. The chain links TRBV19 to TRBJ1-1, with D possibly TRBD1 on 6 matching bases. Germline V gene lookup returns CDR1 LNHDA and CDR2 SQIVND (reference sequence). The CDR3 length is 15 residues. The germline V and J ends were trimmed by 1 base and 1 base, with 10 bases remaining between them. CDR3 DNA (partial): TGTGCCAGTAGTATAGGAATACAGGGGAACACTGAA. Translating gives CASSIGIQGNTE. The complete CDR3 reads CASSIGIQGNTEAFF.

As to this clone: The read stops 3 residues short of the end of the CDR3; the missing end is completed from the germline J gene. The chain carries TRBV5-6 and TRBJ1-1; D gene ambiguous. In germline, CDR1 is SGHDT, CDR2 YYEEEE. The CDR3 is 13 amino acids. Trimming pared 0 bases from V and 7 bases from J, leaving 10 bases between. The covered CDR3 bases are TGTGCCAGCAGCTTGGGATATGGCCGTGAA. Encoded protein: CASSLGYGRE. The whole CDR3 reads CASSLGYGREAFF. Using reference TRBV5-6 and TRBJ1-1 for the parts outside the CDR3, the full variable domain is DAGVTQSPTHLIKTRGQQVTLRCSPKSGHDTVSWYQQALGQGPQFIFQYYEEEERQRGNFPDRFSGHQFPNYSSELNVNALLLGDSALYLCASSLGYGREAFFGQGTRLTVV.

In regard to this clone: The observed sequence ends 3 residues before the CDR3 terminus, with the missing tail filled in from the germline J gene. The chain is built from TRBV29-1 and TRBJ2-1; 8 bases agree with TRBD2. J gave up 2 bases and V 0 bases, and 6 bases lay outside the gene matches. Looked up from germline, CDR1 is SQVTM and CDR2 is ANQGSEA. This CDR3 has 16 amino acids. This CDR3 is CSVEDRDGGAYNEQFF. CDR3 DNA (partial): TGCAGCGTTGAAGATCGTGACGGGGGGGCCTACAATGAG.

This chain's CDR3 is CASSLRFEQFF. The sequenced CDR3 bases are TGTGCCAGCAGCTTAAGGTTTGAG. The rearrangement links TRBV7-2 to TRBJ2-1; D gene uncertain. With the read ending 3 residues before the CDR3 end, the germline J gene is used to fill in that end. The CDR3 extends over 11 amino acids. Trimming pared 2 bases from V and 9 bases from J, leaving 5 bases between. Germline-derived CDR1 and CDR2 are SGHTA and FQGNSA.

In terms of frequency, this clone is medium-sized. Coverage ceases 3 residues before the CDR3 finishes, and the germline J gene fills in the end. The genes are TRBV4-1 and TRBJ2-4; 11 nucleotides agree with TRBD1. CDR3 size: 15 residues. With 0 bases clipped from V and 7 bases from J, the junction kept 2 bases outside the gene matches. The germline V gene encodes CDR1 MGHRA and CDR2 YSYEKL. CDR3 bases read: TGCGCCAGCAGCCAAGATGGACAGGGGGCGAACATT. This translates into CASSQDGQGANI. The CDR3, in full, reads CASSQDGQGANIQYF.

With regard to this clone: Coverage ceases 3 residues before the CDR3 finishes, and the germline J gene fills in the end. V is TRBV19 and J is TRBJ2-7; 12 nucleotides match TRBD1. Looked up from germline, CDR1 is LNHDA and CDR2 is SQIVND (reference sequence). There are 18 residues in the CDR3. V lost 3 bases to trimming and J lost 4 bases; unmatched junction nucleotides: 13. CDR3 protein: CASSIGTGGFSSPYEQYF. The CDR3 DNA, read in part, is TGTGCCAGTAGTATCGGGACAGGGGGCTTTAGTAGCCCTTACGAG.

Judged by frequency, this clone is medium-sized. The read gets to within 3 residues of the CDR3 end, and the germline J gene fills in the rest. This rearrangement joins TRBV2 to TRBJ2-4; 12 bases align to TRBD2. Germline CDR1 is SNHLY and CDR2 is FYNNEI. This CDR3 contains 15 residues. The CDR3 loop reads CASSDGLAGIGLQYF. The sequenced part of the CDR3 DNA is TGTGCCAGCAGTGATGGACTAGCGGGGATCGGGCTT.

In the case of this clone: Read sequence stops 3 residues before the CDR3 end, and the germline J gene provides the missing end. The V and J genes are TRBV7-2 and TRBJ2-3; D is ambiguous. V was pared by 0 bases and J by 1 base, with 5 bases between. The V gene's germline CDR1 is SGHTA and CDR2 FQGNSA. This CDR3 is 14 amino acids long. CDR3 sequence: CASSLAPGTDTQYF. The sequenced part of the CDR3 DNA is TGTGCCAGCAGCTTAGCACCAGGCACAGATACG.

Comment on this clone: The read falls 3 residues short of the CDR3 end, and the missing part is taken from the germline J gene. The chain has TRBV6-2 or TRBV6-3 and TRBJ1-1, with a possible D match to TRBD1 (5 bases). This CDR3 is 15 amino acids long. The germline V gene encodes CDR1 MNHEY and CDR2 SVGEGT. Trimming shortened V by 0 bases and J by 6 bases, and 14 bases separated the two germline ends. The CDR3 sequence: CASSYSPRRGPEAFF. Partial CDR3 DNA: TGTGCCAGCAGTTACTCGCCTCGGCGGGGCCCTGAA.

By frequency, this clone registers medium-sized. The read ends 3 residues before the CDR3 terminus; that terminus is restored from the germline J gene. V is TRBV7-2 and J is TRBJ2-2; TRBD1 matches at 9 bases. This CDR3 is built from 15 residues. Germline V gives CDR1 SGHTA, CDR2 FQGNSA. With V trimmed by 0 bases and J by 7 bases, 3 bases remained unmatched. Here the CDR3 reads CASSLAGQGSGELFF. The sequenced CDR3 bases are TGTGCCAGCAGCTTAGCAGGACAGGGGAGCGGGGAG.

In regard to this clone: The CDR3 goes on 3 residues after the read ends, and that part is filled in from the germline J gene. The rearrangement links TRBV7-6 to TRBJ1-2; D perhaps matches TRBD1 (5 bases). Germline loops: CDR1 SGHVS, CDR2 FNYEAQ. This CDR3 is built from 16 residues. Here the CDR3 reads CASSSGTSGRAGDYTF. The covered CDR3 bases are TGTGCCAGCAGCTCTGGGACTAGCGGGAGGGCGGGTGAC. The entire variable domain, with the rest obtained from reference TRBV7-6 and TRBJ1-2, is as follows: GAGVSQSPRYKVTKRGQDVALRCDPISGHVSLYWYRQALGQGPEFLTYFNYEAQQDKSGLPNDRFSAERPEGSISTLTIQRTEQRDSAMYRCASSSGTSGRAGDYTFGSGTRLTVV.

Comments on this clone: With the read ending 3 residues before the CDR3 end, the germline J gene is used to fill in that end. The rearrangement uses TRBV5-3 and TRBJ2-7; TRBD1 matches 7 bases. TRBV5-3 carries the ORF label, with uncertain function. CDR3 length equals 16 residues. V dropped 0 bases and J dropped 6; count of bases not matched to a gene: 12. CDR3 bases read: TGTGCCAGAAGCTTGGGTACAGGGGTCCCTGCCCCCGAG. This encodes CARSLGTGVPAPE. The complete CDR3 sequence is CARSLGTGVPAPEQYF.

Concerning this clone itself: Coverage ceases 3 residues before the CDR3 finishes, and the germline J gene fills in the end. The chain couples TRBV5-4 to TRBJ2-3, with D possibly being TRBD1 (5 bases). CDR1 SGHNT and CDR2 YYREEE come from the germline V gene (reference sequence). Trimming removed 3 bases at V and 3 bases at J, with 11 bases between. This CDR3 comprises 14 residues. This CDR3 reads CASSSRVATDTQYF. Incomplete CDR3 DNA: TGTGCCAGCAGCTCCAGGGTTGCAACAGATACG.

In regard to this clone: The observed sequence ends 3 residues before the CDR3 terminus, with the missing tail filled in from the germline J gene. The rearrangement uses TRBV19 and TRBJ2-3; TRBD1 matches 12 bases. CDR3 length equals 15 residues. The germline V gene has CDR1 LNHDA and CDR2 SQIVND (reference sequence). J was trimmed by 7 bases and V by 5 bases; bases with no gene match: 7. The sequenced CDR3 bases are TGTGCCAGTAGTTCACCGGGACAGGGGGCGTATACG. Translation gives CASSSPGQGAYT. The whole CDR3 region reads CASSSPGQGAYTQYF.